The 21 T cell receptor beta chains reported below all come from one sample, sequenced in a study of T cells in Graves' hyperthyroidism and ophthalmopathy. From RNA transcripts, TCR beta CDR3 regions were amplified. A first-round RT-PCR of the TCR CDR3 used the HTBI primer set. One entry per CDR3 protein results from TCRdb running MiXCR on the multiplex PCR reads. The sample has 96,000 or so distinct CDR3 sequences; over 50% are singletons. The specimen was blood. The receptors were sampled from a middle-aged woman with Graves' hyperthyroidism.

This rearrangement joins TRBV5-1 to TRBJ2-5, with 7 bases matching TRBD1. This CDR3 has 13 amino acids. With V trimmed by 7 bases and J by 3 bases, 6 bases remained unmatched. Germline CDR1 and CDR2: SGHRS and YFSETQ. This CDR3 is CASPGQAKETQYF. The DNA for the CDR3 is TGCGCCAGCCCCGGACAGGCAAAAGAGACCCAGTACTTC.

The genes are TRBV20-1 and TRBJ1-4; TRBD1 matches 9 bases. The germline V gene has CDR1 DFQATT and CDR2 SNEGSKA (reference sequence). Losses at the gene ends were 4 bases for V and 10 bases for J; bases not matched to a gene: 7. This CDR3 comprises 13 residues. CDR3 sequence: CSATGTGMRKLFF. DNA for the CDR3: TGCAGTGCTACCGGGACAGGGATGCGAAAACTGTTTTTT.

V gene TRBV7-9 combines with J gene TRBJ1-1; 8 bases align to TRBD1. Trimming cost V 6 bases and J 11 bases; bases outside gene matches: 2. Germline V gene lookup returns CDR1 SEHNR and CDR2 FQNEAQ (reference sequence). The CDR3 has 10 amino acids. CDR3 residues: CASRRQGAFF. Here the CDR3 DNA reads TGTGCCAGCAGAAGACAGGGGGCTTTCTTT.

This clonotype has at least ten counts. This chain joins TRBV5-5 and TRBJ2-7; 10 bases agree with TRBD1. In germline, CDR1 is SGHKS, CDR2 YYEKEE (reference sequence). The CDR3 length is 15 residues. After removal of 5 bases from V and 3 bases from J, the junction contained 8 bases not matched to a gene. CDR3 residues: CASSPTGTGVYEQYF. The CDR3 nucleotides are TGTGCCAGCAGTCCAACCGGGACAGGGGTCTACGAGCAGTACTTC.

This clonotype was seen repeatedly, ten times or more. In DNA form, the CDR3 reads TGCAGCGGGGAATACGGACCTAATGAAAAACTGTTTTTT. This sequence encodes CSGEYGPNEKLFF. The V gene is TRBV29-1, the J gene TRBJ1-4; D is unclear. Trimming cost V 7 bases and J 3 bases, with 12 bases left between them. In germline, CDR1 is SQVTM, CDR2 ANQGSEA. The CDR3 sequence is 13 residues long. The variable domain in full, with the rest retrieved from reference TRBV29-1 and TRBJ1-4, is SAVISQKPSRDICQRGTSLTIQCQVDSQVTMMFWYRQQPGQSLTLIATANQGSEATYESGFVIDKFPISRPNLTFSTLTVSNMSPEDSSIYLCSGEYGPNEKLFFGSGTQLSVL.

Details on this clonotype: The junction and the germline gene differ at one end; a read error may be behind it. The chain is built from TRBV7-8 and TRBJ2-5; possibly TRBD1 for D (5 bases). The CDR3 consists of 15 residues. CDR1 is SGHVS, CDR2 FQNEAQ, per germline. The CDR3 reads CASSLAGWSNQPQYF. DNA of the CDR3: TGTGCCAGCAGTTTAGCAGGGTGGAGCAATCAGCCCCAGTACTTC.

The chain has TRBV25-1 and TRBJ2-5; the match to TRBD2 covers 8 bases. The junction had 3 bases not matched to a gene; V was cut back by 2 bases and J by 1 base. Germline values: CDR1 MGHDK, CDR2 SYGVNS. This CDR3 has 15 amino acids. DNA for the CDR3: TGTGCCAGCAGTGAAGTCACTAGCGGCCAAGAGACCCAGTACTTC. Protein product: CASSEVTSGQETQYF.

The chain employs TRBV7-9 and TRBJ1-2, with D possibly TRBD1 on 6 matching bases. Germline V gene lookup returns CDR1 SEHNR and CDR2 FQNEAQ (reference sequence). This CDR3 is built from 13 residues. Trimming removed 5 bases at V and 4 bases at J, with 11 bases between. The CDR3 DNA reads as TGTGCCAGCAGCCCCGGACAGAGCTATGGCTACACCTTC. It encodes CASSPGQSYGYTF.

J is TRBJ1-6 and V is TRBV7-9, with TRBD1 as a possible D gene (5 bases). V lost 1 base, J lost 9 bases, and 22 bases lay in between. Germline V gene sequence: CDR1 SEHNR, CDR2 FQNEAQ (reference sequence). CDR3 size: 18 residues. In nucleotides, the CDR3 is TGTGCCAGCAGCTTAGTCGTCGCTGGGCTCACCGGGGGTTCACCCCTCCACTTT. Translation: CASSLVVAGLTGGSPLHF.

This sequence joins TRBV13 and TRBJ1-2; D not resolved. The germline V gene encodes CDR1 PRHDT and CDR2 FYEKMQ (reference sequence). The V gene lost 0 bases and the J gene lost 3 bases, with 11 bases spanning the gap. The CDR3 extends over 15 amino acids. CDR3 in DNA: TGTGCCAGCAGCTTAGGGGGCGACGAGGACTATGGCTACACCTTC. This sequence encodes CASSLGGDEDYGYTF.

The CDR3 sequence: CASSEKTTTDTQYF. For the CDR3, the DNA is TGTGCCAGCAGTGAGAAGACAACCACAGATACGCAGTATTTT. This rearrangement joins TRBV2 to TRBJ2-3, with D hard to call. V lost 3 bases and J 2 bases, leaving 9 bases between the germline ends. Germline CDR1 and CDR2: SNHLY and FYNNEI. CDR3 length: 14 residues.

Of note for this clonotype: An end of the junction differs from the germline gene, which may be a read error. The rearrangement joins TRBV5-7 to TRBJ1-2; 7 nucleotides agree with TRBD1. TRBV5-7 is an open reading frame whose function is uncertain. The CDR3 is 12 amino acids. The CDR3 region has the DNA TGTGCCAGCAGCGCATCACCGGGGGACAGCTCCTTC. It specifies CASSASPGDSSF.

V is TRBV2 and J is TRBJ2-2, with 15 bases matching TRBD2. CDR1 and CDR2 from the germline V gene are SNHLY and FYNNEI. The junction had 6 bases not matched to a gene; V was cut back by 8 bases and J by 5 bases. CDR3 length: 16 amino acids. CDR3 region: CASGTGLAGGTGELFF. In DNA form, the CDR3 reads TGTGCCAGCGGGACAGGACTAGCGGGAGGGACCGGGGAGCTGTTTTTT.

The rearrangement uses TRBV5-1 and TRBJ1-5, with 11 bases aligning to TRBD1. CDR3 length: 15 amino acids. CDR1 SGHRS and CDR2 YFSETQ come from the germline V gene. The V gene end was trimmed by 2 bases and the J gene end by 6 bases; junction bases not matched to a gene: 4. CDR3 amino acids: CASSFGQGASQPQHF. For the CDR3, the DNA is TGCGCCAGCAGCTTCGGACAGGGGGCTAGTCAGCCCCAGCATTTT.

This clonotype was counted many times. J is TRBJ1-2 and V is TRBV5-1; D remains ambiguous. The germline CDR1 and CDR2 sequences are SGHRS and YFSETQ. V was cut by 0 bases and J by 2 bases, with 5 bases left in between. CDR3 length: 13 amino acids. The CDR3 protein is CASSLGLNYGYTF. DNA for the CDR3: TGCGCCAGCAGCTTGGGCCTAAACTATGGCTACACCTTC.

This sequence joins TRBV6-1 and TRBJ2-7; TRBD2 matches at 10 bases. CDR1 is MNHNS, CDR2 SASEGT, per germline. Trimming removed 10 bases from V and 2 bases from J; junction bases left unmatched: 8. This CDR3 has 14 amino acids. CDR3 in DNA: TGTGCCATCGGGCAAGCGGGAGGGCCCTACGAGCAGTACTTC. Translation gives CAIGQAGGPYEQYF.

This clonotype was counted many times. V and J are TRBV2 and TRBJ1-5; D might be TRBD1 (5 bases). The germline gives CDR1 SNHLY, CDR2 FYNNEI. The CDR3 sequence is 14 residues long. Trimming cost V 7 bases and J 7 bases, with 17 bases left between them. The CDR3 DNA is TGTGCCAGCACCCTCGACAGTCCGGGACAGCCCCAGCATTTT. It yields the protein CASTLDSPGQPQHF.

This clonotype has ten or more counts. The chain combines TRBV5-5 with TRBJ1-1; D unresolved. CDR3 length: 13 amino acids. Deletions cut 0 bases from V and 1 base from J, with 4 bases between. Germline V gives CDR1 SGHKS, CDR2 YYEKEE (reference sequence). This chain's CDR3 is CASSLAGNTEAFF. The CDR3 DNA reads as TGTGCCAGCAGCTTGGCCGGGAACACTGAAGCTTTCTTT.

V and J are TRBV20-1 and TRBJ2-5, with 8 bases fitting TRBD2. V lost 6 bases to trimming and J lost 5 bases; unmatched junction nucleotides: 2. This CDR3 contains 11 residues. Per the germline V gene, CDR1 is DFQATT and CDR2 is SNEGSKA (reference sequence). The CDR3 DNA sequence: TGCAGTGCAGGACTAGCTGAGACCCAGTACTTC. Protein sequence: CSAGLAETQYF.

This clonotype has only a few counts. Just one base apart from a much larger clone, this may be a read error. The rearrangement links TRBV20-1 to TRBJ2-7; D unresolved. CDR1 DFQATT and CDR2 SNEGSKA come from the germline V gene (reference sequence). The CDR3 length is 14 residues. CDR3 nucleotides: TGCAGTGCTAGCCCCCTTAACGCTTTAGACGAGCGGTACTTC. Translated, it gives CSASPLNALDERYF.

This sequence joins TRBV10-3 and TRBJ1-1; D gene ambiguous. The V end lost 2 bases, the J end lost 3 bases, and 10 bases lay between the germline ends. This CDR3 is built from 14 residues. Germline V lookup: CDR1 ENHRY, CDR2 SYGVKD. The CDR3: CAISEPGRHTEAFF. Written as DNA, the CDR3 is TGTGCCATCAGTGAGCCTGGACGGCACACTGAAGCTTTCTTT.